One sample yielded the 28 T cell receptor beta chains listed below, sequenced in a study of blood T cell repertoires in COVID-19. Libraries were prepared by immunoSEQ multiplex PCR; TCRdb keeps only in-frame clonotypes and omits some of them. The table lists some 99,000 clones, roughly 84% of them singletons. Material for sequencing was peripheral blood. These receptors were obtained from a woman aged 45-65 years with acute or convalescent COVID-19.

The chain couples TRBV19 to TRBJ1-2, with 8 bases fitting TRBD1. Trimming at V came to 4 bases and at J to 0 bases, leaving 1 base not matched to a gene. The CDR3 length is 14 residues. Germline V lookup: CDR1 LNHDA, CDR2 SQIVND (reference sequence). This CDR3 reads CASSTGGANYGYTF. DNA of the CDR3: TGTGCCAGTAGTACAGGGGGCGCTAACTATGGCTACACCTTC.

This sequence joins TRBV5-1 and TRBJ2-2, with a possible D match to TRBD1 (6 bases). Germline CDR1 SGHRS, CDR2 YFSETQ. Deletions cut 4 bases from V and 4 bases from J, with 8 bases between. The CDR3 totals 13 residues. The CDR3 sequence: CASSPDSTGELFF. The CDR3 nucleotides read TGCGCCAGCAGCCCGGACAGCACCGGGGAGCTGTTTTTT.

This chain uses TRBV18 with TRBJ1-1, with 8 bases identical to TRBD1. V shed 3 bases and J 2 bases; nucleotides not matched to a gene: 20. Germline V lookup: CDR1 KGHSH, CDR2 LQKENI. The CDR3 is 20 amino acids. The CDR3 DNA follows: TGTGCCAGCTCACCTACGACAGGGGTTAAATCCACCATCCTAAACACTGAAGCTTTCTTT. Protein sequence: CASSPTTGVKSTILNTEAFF.

The J gene is TRBJ2-5, the V gene TRBV9; D not certain. Germline CDR1 and CDR2: SGDLS and YYNGEE. V shed 0 bases and J shed 1 base, with 4 bases lying between them. CDR3 length: 13 amino acids. CDR3 sequence: CASSVDIQETQYF. CDR3 coding DNA: TGTGCCAGCAGCGTAGACATCCAAGAGACCCAGTACTTC.

The chain is built from TRBV5-1 and TRBJ2-7, with D possibly matching TRBD1 (7 bases). Trimming pared 4 bases from V and 6 bases from J, leaving 20 bases between. This CDR3 comprises 15 residues. Germline assignment: CDR1 SGHRS and CDR2 YFSETQ. CDR3 coding DNA: TGCGCCAGCAGCCCCCCAGGGGGGCGCCCTCGCGAGCAGTACTTC. This sequence encodes CASSPPGGRPREQYF.

This sequence joins TRBV29-1 and TRBJ1-1; tentatively, D is TRBD1 (6 bases). Germline lookup yields CDR1 SQVTM and CDR2 ANQGSEA. The CDR3 totals 13 residues. Trimming took 5 bases from V and 7 from J, leaving 17 bases between them. CDR3 amino acids: CSVITGSKGEAFF. In nucleotides, the CDR3 is TGCAGCGTTATTACAGGGTCTAAAGGTGAAGCTTTCTTT.

This clone occurred a few times. This rearrangement joins TRBV10-1 to TRBJ1-1; D not resolved. Germline V gene sequence: CDR1 WNHNN, CDR2 SYGVQD (reference sequence). With 6 bases removed from V and 5 bases from J, the gap between germline ends came to 13 bases. The CDR3 has 13 residues. Here the CDR3 DNA reads TGCGCCAGCAGGGTGCATGAGGGAACTGAAGCTTTCTTT. Its protein is CASRVHEGTEAFF.

This chain joins TRBV28 and TRBJ1-2, with D unresolved. V lost 6 bases, J lost 2 bases, and 10 bases lay in between. Germline V gene lookup returns CDR1 MDHEN and CDR2 SYDVKM. CDR3 length: 13 amino acids. The chain's CDR3 is CASSPTPNYGYTF. The CDR3 DNA reads TGTGCCAGCAGCCCGACACCGAACTATGGCTACACCTTC.

The chain has TRBV6-5 and TRBJ2-1; D not resolved. The V end was cut by 6 bases, the J end by 2 bases, with 8 bases between. Germline CDR1 is MNHEY and CDR2 is SVGAGI. The CDR3 has 13 amino acids. CDR3 loop: CASSAGPYNEQFF. DNA of the CDR3: TGTGCCAGCAGCGCAGGCCCCTACAATGAGCAGTTCTTC.

The chain is built from TRBV7-9 and TRBJ1-3; possible D gene TRBD1, 6 bases. This CDR3 comprises 14 residues. Between the trimmed V and J ends, which lost 5 bases and 4 bases, there was a span of 12 bases. CDR1 and CDR2 (germline): SEHNR, FQNEAQ (reference sequence). CDR3 nucleotides: TGTGCCAGCAGCCAGGACAGTTACGGAAACACCATATATTTT. It yields the protein CASSQDSYGNTIYF. The full variable domain, completed using reference TRBV7-9 and TRBJ1-3, is DTGVSQNPRHKITKRGQNVTFRCDPISEHNRLYWYRQTLGQGPEFLTYFQNEAQLEKSRLLSDRFSAERPKGSFSTLEIQRTEQGDSAMYLCASSQDSYGNTIYFGEGSWLTVV.

The rearrangement uses TRBV25-1 and TRBJ1-1; perhaps TRBD1 as D (6 bases). CDR3 length: 15 residues. Germline V CDR1 and CDR2: MGHDK, SYGVNS. The ends were cut back, 5 bases at V and 1 base at J, with 14 bases in the middle. The CDR3 DNA reads as TGTGCCAGCAGTCCTATTGGGGGCAGGAACACTGAAGCTTTCTTT. Translated, it gives CASSPIGGRNTEAFF. Using reference TRBV25-1 and TRBJ1-1 for the parts outside the CDR3, the full variable domain is EADIYQTPRYLVIGTGKKITLECSQTMGHDKMYWYQQDPGMELHLIHYSYGVNSTEKGDLSSESTVSRIRTEHFPLTLESARPSHTSQYLCASSPIGGRNTEAFFGQGTRLTVV.

The rearrangement joins TRBV9 to TRBJ2-1; 13 bases line up with TRBD2. The germline V gene encodes CDR1 SGDLS and CDR2 YYNGEE. The CDR3 has 17 amino acids. The V gene end was trimmed by 3 bases and the J gene end by 1 base; junction bases not matched to a gene: 4. Here the CDR3 DNA reads TGTGCCAGCAGCGCCGGGACTAGCGGGGCTTCCTACAATGAGCAGTTCTTC. Translation: CASSAGTSGASYNEQFF.

The genes are TRBV13 and TRBJ2-5, with a weak D call TRBD2 (7 bases). V lost 5 bases and J lost 5, with 24 bases in between. Germline V gives CDR1 PRHDT, CDR2 FYEKMQ (reference sequence). This CDR3 has 17 residues. The CDR3 sequence: CASSVRGGTPSTETQYF. DNA of the CDR3: TGTGCCAGCAGCGTTAGGGGGGGGACTCCATCAACGGAGACCCAGTACTTC.

The chain recombines TRBV2 with TRBJ1-2; 11 nucleotides line up with TRBD1. The length of the CDR3 is 15 residues. The junction had 9 bases not matched to a gene; V was cut back by 7 bases and J by 5 bases. Germline assignment: CDR1 SNHLY and CDR2 FYNNEI. CDR3 region: CASTALRDRGYGYTF. The CDR3 nucleotides are TGTGCCAGCACCGCCCTCCGGGACAGGGGGTATGGCTACACCTTC.

The chain combines TRBV5-1 with TRBJ2-3; D gene unclear. Trimming took 1 base from V and 0 from J, leaving 15 bases between them. The CDR3 is made up of 17 amino acids. The germline gives CDR1 SGHRS, CDR2 YFSETQ. CDR3: CASSLTVGGSSTDTQYF. CDR3 DNA: TGCGCCAGCAGCTTGACCGTTGGCGGATCTAGCACAGATACGCAGTATTTT.

This clone was counted once. The chain combines TRBV11-3 with TRBJ2-1; no firm D call. Germline V gene sequence: CDR1 SGHNT, CDR2 YENEEA. This CDR3 has 15 amino acids. Trimming left V 1 base short and J 9 bases short, with 16 bases between. CDR3 region: CASSLGTTLGSEQFF. The CDR3 DNA reads as TGTGCCAGCAGCTTAGGAACTACCCTGGGTAGTGAGCAGTTCTTC. The variable domain in full, with the rest retrieved from reference TRBV11-3 and TRBJ2-1, is EAGVVQSPRYKIIEKKQPVAFWCNPISGHNTLYWYLQNLGQGPELLIRYENEEAVDDSQLPKDRFSAERLKGVDSTLKIQPAELGDSAVYLCASSLGTTLGSEQFFGPGTRLTVL.

The rearrangement uses TRBV5-6 and TRBJ1-6; 7 bases line up with TRBD1. V lost 6 bases to trimming and J lost 4 bases; unmatched junction nucleotides: 13. CDR1 SGHDT and CDR2 YYEEEE come from the germline V gene. The CDR3 extends over 17 amino acids. The CDR3 protein is CASTHTGTDLYNSPLHF. The CDR3 DNA is TGTGCCAGCACTCATACCGGGACAGACCTTTATAATTCACCCCTCCACTTT.

The J gene is TRBJ2-3, the V gene TRBV30; possible D gene TRBD2, 6 bases. Germline V CDR1 and CDR2: GTSNPN, SVGIG (reference sequence). V dropped 7 bases and J dropped 0 bases, with 23 bases sitting between them. The CDR3 totals 17 residues. The CDR3 is CALCRGLCGLSTDTQYF. The CDR3 DNA reads TGTGCCTTGTGCCGGGGACTTTGTGGGTTAAGCACAGATACGCAGTATTTT.

This chain joins TRBV28 and TRBJ2-6; D is possibly TRBD2 (6 bases). The CDR3 is made up of 13 amino acids. The germline gives CDR1 MDHEN, CDR2 SYDVKM. Trimming left V 8 bases short and J 4 bases short, with 9 bases between. The CDR3 reads CASGGSGANVLTF. CDR3 sequence (DNA): TGTGCCAGCGGGGGGAGCGGGGCCAACGTCCTGACTTTC.

The chain couples TRBV3-1 (or the pseudogene TRBV3-2) to TRBJ1-2, with a possible D match to TRBD1 (5 bases). The germline V gene encodes CDR1 LGHDT and CDR2 YNNKEL (reference sequence). V lost 6 bases and J lost 8, with 13 bases in between. This CDR3 spans 12 amino acids. Here the CDR3 DNA reads TGTGCCAGCAGTCGGGAGGGGTTGGGCTACACCTTC. Residues: CASSREGLGYTF.

V and J are TRBV28 and TRBJ1-1; 7 bases fit TRBD1. This CDR3 is built from 16 residues. CDR1 and CDR2 (germline): MDHEN, SYDVKM. Germline trimming cut 5 bases from V and 4 bases from J; bases unmatched to any gene: 13. CDR3 sequence reads: CASSPPAGQVITEAFF. DNA of the CDR3: TGTGCCAGCAGTCCCCCCGCCGGACAGGTGATCACTGAAGCTTTCTTT.

This clone was recorded only once. The rearrangement joins TRBV7-3 to TRBJ1-1; D is unresolved. Germline CDR1 SGHTA, CDR2 FQGTGA. CDR3 size: 14 residues. The V end was cut by 1 base, the J end by 7 bases, with 13 bases between. The CDR3 loop reads CASSLNSGFGEAFF. The CDR3 DNA is TGTGCCAGCAGCTTAAATTCGGGGTTCGGTGAAGCTTTCTTT. Variable domain in full (rest from reference TRBV7-3 and TRBJ1-1): GAGVSQTPSNKVTEKGKYVELRCDPISGHTALYWYRQSLGQGPEFLIYFQGTGAADDSGLPNDRFFAVRPEGSVSTLKIQRTERGDSAVYLCASSLNSGFGEAFFGQGTRLTVV.

This chain joins TRBV4-1 and TRBJ2-1; D is unresolved. The CDR3 length is 17 residues. V was shortened by 1 base and J by 0 bases, with 13 bases between the two germline ends. Germline V gene lookup returns CDR1 MGHRA and CDR2 YSYEKL. CDR3 sequence: CASSQGQARSSYNEQFF. CDR3 nucleotide sequence: TGCGCCAGCAGCCAAGGTCAGGCTCGTAGCTCCTACAATGAGCAGTTCTTC.

The J gene is TRBJ1-6, the V gene TRBV4-1, with 9 bases matching TRBD1. J was trimmed by 9 bases and V by 2 bases; bases with no gene match: 5. The CDR3 has 15 residues. CDR1 and CDR2 (germline): MGHRA, YSYEKL. CDR3 coding DNA: TGCGCCAGCAGCCAATCGGGACAGGGCGCTTCACCCCTCCACTTT. As protein: CASSQSGQGASPLHF.

This clone was seen a few times. The rearrangement uses TRBV5-5 and TRBJ2-4; D remains unclear. V was shortened by 1 base and J by 0 bases, with 5 bases between the two germline ends. The CDR3 contains 14 residues. In germline, CDR1 is SGHKS, CDR2 YYEKEE (reference sequence). CDR3 DNA: TGTGCCAGCAGCTTGTGGCTAGCCAAAAACATTCAGTACTTC. It yields the protein CASSLWLAKNIQYF.

The V and J genes are TRBV19 and TRBJ1-4; D is ambiguous. The V end lost 3 bases, the J end lost 3 bases, and 11 bases lay between the germline ends. CDR3 length equals 15 residues. From germline, CDR1 is LNHDA and CDR2 SQIVND (reference sequence). CDR3 in amino acids: CASSMRHASNEKLFF. The CDR3 DNA sequence: TGTGCCAGTAGTATGAGACATGCCTCTAATGAAAAACTGTTTTTT.

This CDR3 reads CASTDGERGYTF. Here the CDR3 DNA reads TGTGCCAGCACGGACGGGGAGAGGGGCTACACCTTC. The chain carries TRBV5-6 and TRBJ1-2; D remains unclear. The CDR3 is made up of 12 amino acids. Germline CDR1 is SGHDT and CDR2 is YYEEEE. The V gene lost 6 bases and the J gene lost 8 bases, with 14 bases spanning the gap.

This rearrangement joins TRBV5-1 to TRBJ2-7, with D possibly TRBD2 on 5 matching bases. The CDR3 length is 14 residues. Trimming removed 5 bases at V and 1 base at J, with 13 bases between. Germline lookup yields CDR1 SGHRS and CDR2 YFSETQ. CDR3 bases: TGCGCCAGCAGACGGGATTTGTCTTCCTACGAGCAGTACTTC. It is translated as CASRRDLSSYEQYF.